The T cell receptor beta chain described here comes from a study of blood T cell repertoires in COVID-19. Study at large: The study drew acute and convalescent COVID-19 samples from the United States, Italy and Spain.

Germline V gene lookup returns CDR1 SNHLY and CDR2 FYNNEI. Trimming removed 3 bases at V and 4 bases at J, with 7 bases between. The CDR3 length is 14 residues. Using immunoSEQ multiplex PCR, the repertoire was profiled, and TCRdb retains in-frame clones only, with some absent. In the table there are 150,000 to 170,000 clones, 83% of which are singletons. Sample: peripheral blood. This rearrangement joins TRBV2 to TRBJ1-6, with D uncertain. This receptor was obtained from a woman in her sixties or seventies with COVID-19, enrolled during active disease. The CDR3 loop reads CASSESQYNSPLHF. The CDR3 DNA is TGTGCCAGCAGTGAGTCACAGTATAATTCACCCCTCCACTTT.